The rows below give T cell receptor beta chains drawn from one sample of a study of molecular identifiers for immune sequencing clone quantification. MiXCR, applied by TCRdb to the PCR reads, yields one record per CDR3 protein. The sample holds roughly 90,000 distinct CDR3 sequences, more than 20% seen once. The source material was naive CD8+ T cells from blood, with Jurkat cell RNA spiked in. All receptors derive from a human donor in good health. Some libraries in this study had Jurkat cell RNA spiked in. CDR3s include the opening cysteine and the closing phenylalanine or tryptophan. A D gene is named only where the DNA matches it firmly. The size field is filled for only some rows; it gives once, few, many or a size class.

v_gene: TRBV4-1
d_gene: .
j_gene: TRBJ1-4
abundance: .
CDR3aa: CASSQGWPGFEKLFF
CDR3nt: TGCGCCAGCAGCCAAGGGTGGCCGGGGTTTGAAAAACTGTTTTTT

v_gene: TRBV6-2/TRBV6-3
d_gene: .
j_gene: TRBJ2-4
abundance: many
CDR3aa: CASSYSPERQLNIQYF
CDR3nt: TGTGCCAGCAGTTACTCCCCAGAGCGACAGCTAAACATTCAGTACTTC

v_gene: TRBV6-6
d_gene: .
j_gene: TRBJ1-1
abundance: many
CDR3aa: CASSSVAENTEAFF
CDR3nt: TGTGCCAGCAGTTCGGTCGCGGAGAACACTGAAGCTTTCTTT

v_gene: TRBV7-6
d_gene: .
j_gene: TRBJ2-1
abundance: .
CDR3aa: CASSSALAPPHNEQFF
CDR3nt: TGTGCCAGCAGCTCGGCACTAGCTCCCCCGCACAATGAGCAGTTCTTC

v_gene: TRBV5-3
d_gene: .
j_gene: TRBJ1-6
abundance: few
CDR3aa: CASSLAGAAYNSPLHF
CDR3nt: TGTGCCAGCAGCTTGGCGGGGGCCGCCTATAATTCACCCCTCCACTTT

v_gene: TRBV4-1
d_gene: .
j_gene: TRBJ1-5
abundance: many
CDR3aa: CASSPFGAGNQPQHF
CDR3nt: .

v_gene: TRBV4-1
d_gene: TRBD2
j_gene: TRBJ2-1
abundance: .
CDR3aa: CASSQDREAGGMNEQFF
CDR3nt: TGCGCCAGCAGCCAAGATCGGGAAGCGGGGGGGATGAATGAGCAGTTCTTC

v_gene: TRBV5-6
d_gene: .
j_gene: TRBJ2-7
abundance: .
CDR3aa: CASSLSTSYEQYF
CDR3nt: TGTGCCAGCAGCTTAAGCACTTCCTACGAGCAGTACTTC

v_gene: TRBV27
d_gene: TRBD1
j_gene: TRBJ1-1
abundance: many
CDR3aa: CASSQRTGTMNTEAFF
CDR3nt: TGTGCCAGCAGTCAACGGACAGGGACTATGAACACTGAAGCTTTCTTT

v_gene: TRBV7-9
d_gene: .
j_gene: TRBJ2-5
abundance: many
CDR3aa: CASRGARETQYF
CDR3nt: TGTGCCAGCAGGGGGGCGCGTGAGACCCAGTACTTC

v_gene: TRBV7-9
d_gene: .
j_gene: TRBJ2-7
abundance: many
CDR3aa: CASSLATWTEGRYEQYF
CDR3nt: TGTGCCAGCAGCTTAGCGACGTGGACGGAGGGAAGGTACGAGCAGTACTTC

v_gene: TRBV2
d_gene: .
j_gene: TRBJ2-3
abundance: .
CDR3aa: CASSGITLDTQYF
CDR3nt: TGTGCCAGCAGCGGAATAACGCTGGATACGCAGTATTTT

v_gene: TRBV6-5
d_gene: .
j_gene: TRBJ2-7
abundance: .
CDR3aa: CASSRCRVEQYF
CDR3nt: TGTGCCAGCAGTCGTTGCAGGGTCGAGCAGTACTTC

v_gene: TRBV7-2
d_gene: .
j_gene: TRBJ2-3
abundance: many
CDR3aa: CASSLFRRGDTDTQYF
CDR3nt: TGTGCCAGCAGCTTGTTTCGTCGGGGAGACACAGATACGCAGTATTTT

v_gene: TRBV2
d_gene: .
j_gene: TRBJ2-3
abundance: many
CDR3aa: CASSEALEPLGGTDTQYF
CDR3nt: TGTGCCAGCAGTGAAGCGCTTGAACCCCTGGGAGGCACAGATACGCAGTATTTT

v_gene: TRBV7-6
d_gene: TRBD1
j_gene: TRBJ2-2
abundance: few
CDR3aa: CASSLYTGENTGELFF
CDR3nt: TGTGCCAGCAGCTTATACACAGGGGAGAACACCGGGGAGCTGTTTTTT

v_gene: TRBV7-9
d_gene: .
j_gene: TRBJ1-1
abundance: once
CDR3aa: CASVRDKWGYGTEALF
CDR3nt: .

v_gene: TRBV3-1
d_gene: .
j_gene: TRBJ2-5
abundance: few
CDR3aa: CASSPARSETQYF
CDR3nt: TGTGCCAGCAGTCCGGCGCGCTCAGAGACCCAGTACTTC

v_gene: TRBV29-1
d_gene: TRBD1
j_gene: TRBJ1-2
abundance: many
CDR3aa: CSVDLPDRGSYGYTF
CDR3nt: TGCAGCGTTGATCTTCCGGACAGGGGAAGCTATGGCTACACCTTC

v_gene: TRBV27
d_gene: .
j_gene: TRBJ2-7
abundance: .
CDR3aa: CASSSRKTYEQYF
CDR3nt: TGTGCCAGCAGTTCGAGGAAAACCTACGAGCAGTACTTC

v_gene: TRBV4-1
d_gene: .
j_gene: TRBJ1-1
abundance: .
CDR3aa: CASSQDFSWKYTEAFF
CDR3nt: TGCGCCAGCAGCCAAGATTTTTCCTGGAAGTACACTGAAGCTTTCTTT

v_gene: TRBV7-9
d_gene: .
j_gene: TRBJ2-7
abundance: many
CDR3aa: CASSPATGGGWYEQYF
CDR3nt: TGTGCCAGCAGCCCTGCGACAGGTGGGGGCTGGTACGAGCAGTACTTC

v_gene: TRBV29-1
d_gene: .
j_gene: TRBJ2-7
abundance: many
CDR3aa: CSVSGTSDSYEQYF
CDR3nt: TGCAGCGTTTCCGGGACTTCAGACTCCTACGAGCAGTACTTC

v_gene: TRBV28
d_gene: TRBD1
j_gene: TRBJ2-3
abundance: many
CDR3aa: CASSFTGQGTDTQYF
CDR3nt: TGTGCCAGCAGCTTCACCGGACAGGGCACAGATACGCAGTATTTT

v_gene: TRBV3-1
d_gene: .
j_gene: TRBJ2-3
abundance: few
CDR3aa: CASSQDRGGTDTQYF
CDR3nt: TGTGCCAGCAGCCAAGATAGGGGAGGCACAGATACGCAGTATTTT

v_gene: TRBV7-9
d_gene: .
j_gene: TRBJ2-1
abundance: .
CDR3aa: CASSQETSRDEQFF
CDR3nt: TGTGCCAGCAGCCAAGAGACTAGTCGAGATGAGCAGTTCTTC

v_gene: TRBV19
d_gene: TRBD1
j_gene: TRBJ1-5
abundance: .
CDR3aa: CASSILTGDQPQHF
CDR3nt: TGTGCCAGTAGTATCTTGACAGGGGATCAGCCCCAGCATTTT

v_gene: TRBV27
d_gene: TRBD1
j_gene: TRBJ1-5
abundance: few
CDR3aa: CASSYTGQGNQPQHF
CDR3nt: TGTGCCAGCAGTTATACCGGACAGGGCAATCAGCCCCAGCATTTT